Presented here are 19 T cell receptor beta chains from one specimen sequenced in a study of shared clonotypes between healthy human individuals. TCRdb keeps only in-frame clones here, not all; method: immunoSEQ multiplex PCR. Among over a million clones listed, approximately 80% were seen once. The sample taken for sequencing was memory CD4+ T cells from PBMCs. Subset here: CD45RA-negative fraction. These receptors were obtained from a man aged 18-30 years in good health. Some clones in this sample may be carry-over from other donors' samples.

Notes on this clone: Other DNA sequences in the sample encode the same CDR3. V is TRBV6-5 and J is TRBJ2-7, with 10 bases matching TRBD2. From germline, CDR1 is MNHEY and CDR2 SVGAGI. V lost 6 bases, J lost 2 bases, and 4 bases stayed unmatched. This CDR3 is built from 14 residues. The CDR3: CASSRTSGTYEQYF. In DNA form, the CDR3 reads TGTGCCAGCAGCCGGACTAGCGGTACCTACGAGCAGTACTTC.

Here the CDR3 reads CASSSPLRGEKLFF. The CDR3, as DNA: TGTGCCAGCAGTTCGCCCCTCCGAGGGGAAAAACTGTTTTTT. The V gene is TRBV27, the J gene TRBJ1-4; D not resolved. CDR1 and CDR2 from the germline V gene are MNHEY and SMNVEV (reference sequence). The ends were cut back, 4 bases at V and 8 bases at J, with 14 bases in the middle. CDR3 size: 14 residues.

The chain couples TRBV4-1 to TRBJ2-2; D gene ambiguous. Germline V lookup: CDR1 MGHRA, CDR2 YSYEKL. The CDR3 loop spans 12 amino acids. V dropped 4 bases and J dropped 7 bases, with 7 bases sitting between them. CDR3 nucleotides: TGCGCCAGCAGCCCATTCGGCGGGGAGCTGTTTTTT. Its translation is CASSPFGGELFF.

The chain recombines TRBV9 with TRBJ2-7; 7 bases align to TRBD1. From germline, CDR1 is SGDLS and CDR2 YYNGEE. CDR3 size: 14 residues. The V segment lost 0 bases and the J segment 5 bases; nucleotides outside the gene matches: 5. CDR3 protein: CASSVETGVHEQYF. Written as DNA, the CDR3 is TGTGCCAGCAGCGTAGAAACAGGGGTCCACGAGCAGTACTTC.

This clone was seen a few times. The chain recombines TRBV5-1 with TRBJ2-1; D uncertain. CDR1 is SGHRS, CDR2 YFSETQ, per germline. The CDR3 runs to 13 residues. V lost 6 bases to trimming and J lost 2 bases, with 9 bases between them. CDR3 region: CASTGHTYNEQFF. CDR3 DNA sequence: TGCGCCAGCACCGGGCACACCTACAATGAGCAGTTCTTC. The whole variable domain, remainder taken from reference TRBV5-1 and TRBJ2-1, is KAGVTQTPRYLIKTRGQQVTLSCSPISGHRSVSWYQQTPGQGLQFLFEYFSETQRNKGNFPGRFSGRQFSNSRSEMNVSTLELGDSALYLCASTGHTYNEQFFGPGTRLTVL.

The V and J genes are TRBV19 and TRBJ1-1; 11 nucleotides match TRBD1. V lost 1 base, J lost 9 bases, and 7 bases stayed unmatched. Germline values: CDR1 LNHDA, CDR2 SQIVND (reference sequence). This CDR3 has 15 residues. The CDR3 DNA sequence: TGTGCCAGTAGTATAGCCGGACAGGGGGCCCTGAAAGCTTTCTTT. This codes for CASSIAGQGALKAFF.

As regards this clone: At the DNA level, this CDR3 is encoded by other sequences in the same sample as well. The chain joins TRBV30 to TRBJ1-5; D not resolved. CDR1 and CDR2 from the germline V gene are GTSNPN and SVGIG (reference sequence). The length of the CDR3 is 12 residues. V lost 2 bases and J lost 4, with 6 bases in between. The CDR3 sequence: CAWSPGNQPQHF. CDR3 DNA: TGTGCCTGGAGTCCAGGAAATCAGCCCCAGCATTTT.

This chain joins TRBV5-4 and TRBJ1-1; 9 bases align to TRBD1. V lost 4 bases to trimming and J lost 4 bases; unmatched junction nucleotides: 5. Germline V gene sequence: CDR1 SGHNT, CDR2 YYREEE (reference sequence). This CDR3 is 14 amino acids long. The CDR3 coding sequence is TGTGCCAGCAGCCCCAGACAGGGGGGCACTGAAGCTTTCTTT. Its protein is CASSPRQGGTEAFF.

This clone was recorded at least ten times. The chain recombines TRBV27 with TRBJ1-5, with 7 bases identical to TRBD1. Germline V gene data show CDR1 as MNHEY and CDR2 as SMNVEV (reference sequence). V shed 5 bases, J shed 4 bases, and the junction held 8 bases outside the gene matches. The CDR3 length is 15 residues. The CDR3 spells CASSDRVGANQPQHF. CDR3 nucleotide sequence: TGTGCCAGCAGTGACAGGGTAGGGGCAAATCAGCCCCAGCATTTT.

The chain is built from TRBV30 and TRBJ1-5, with TRBD1 identical over 7 bases. Germline CDR1 reads GTSNPN; CDR2 reads SVGIG (reference sequence). The length of the CDR3 is 15 residues. The V gene end was trimmed by 0 bases and the J gene end by 2 bases; junction bases not matched to a gene: 4. Here the CDR3 DNA reads TGTGCCTGGAGTGTTGACAGGGTAGGCAATCAGCCCCAGCATTTT. Translating gives CAWSVDRVGNQPQHF.

The rearrangement joins TRBV2 to TRBJ2-5, with a possible D match to TRBD1 (5 bases). The CDR3 is 13 residues long. Looked up from germline, CDR1 is SNHLY and CDR2 is FYNNEI. Trimming took 6 bases from V and 0 from J, leaving 8 bases between them. CDR3 nucleotides: TGTGCCAGCAGCAGACAGTACCAAGAGACCCAGTACTTC. Its translation: CASSRQYQETQYF.

Turning to this clone: Other DNA sequences from this sample encode an identical CDR3 as well. The genes are TRBV18 and TRBJ2-7; D remains unclear. This CDR3 is 13 amino acids long. CDR1 is KGHSH and CDR2 is LQKENI in the germline V gene. The germline V and J ends were trimmed by 0 bases and 3 bases, with 6 bases remaining between them. The CDR3: CASSPPSRYEQYF. CDR3 sequence (DNA): TGTGCCAGCTCACCACCGAGCCGCTACGAGCAGTACTTC.

The chain uses TRBV27 and TRBJ1-3; no definite D call. CDR3 length: 14 residues. V lost 4 bases, J lost 0 bases, and 7 bases lay in between. Germline V gives CDR1 MNHEY, CDR2 SMNVEV (reference sequence). CDR3 sequence reads: CASSSRPSGNTIYF. The CDR3 nucleotides are TGTGCCAGCAGTTCCAGACCCTCTGGAAACACCATATATTTT.

The chain uses TRBV5-4 and TRBJ2-1, with TRBD2 matching 8 bases. Trimming at V came to 3 bases and at J to 8 bases, leaving 10 bases not matched to a gene. This CDR3 has 15 amino acids. The germline CDR1 and CDR2 sequences are SGHNT and YYREEE (reference sequence). This CDR3 is CASSSRVAGSDEQFF. DNA for the CDR3: TGTGCCAGCAGCTCAAGGGTAGCGGGATCGGATGAGCAGTTCTTC.

The V gene is TRBV29-1, the J gene TRBJ2-1; D is perhaps TRBD2 (5 bases). CDR3 length equals 14 residues. Germline V gives CDR1 SQVTM, CDR2 ANQGSEA. Trimming removed 3 bases at V and 8 bases at J, with 17 bases between. CDR3 sequence reads: CSVDDGRGGDEQFF. DNA of the CDR3: TGCAGCGTTGATGACGGACGGGGTGGGGATGAGCAGTTCTTC.

The V gene is TRBV5-6, the J gene TRBJ1-2; 10 bases line up with TRBD1. V lost 5 bases, J lost 8 bases, and 9 bases stayed unmatched. The CDR3 spans 14 residues. The V gene's germline CDR1 is SGHDT and CDR2 YYEEEE. DNA for the CDR3: TGTGCCAGCAGTCCAGCGACAGGGGGCCGCGGCTACACCTTC. Translating it yields CASSPATGGRGYTF.

The chain joins TRBV19 to TRBJ1-2, with 7 bases matching TRBD1. From germline, CDR1 is LNHDA and CDR2 SQIVND (reference sequence). The CDR3 length is 14 residues. J was trimmed by 4 bases and V by 7 bases; bases with no gene match: 9. This chain's CDR3 is CASIQPGQTYGYTF. Here the CDR3 DNA reads TGTGCCAGTATCCAACCGGGACAGACCTATGGCTACACCTTC.

The chain joins TRBV4-2 to TRBJ2-5; weak D call: TRBD2 (6 bases). In germline, CDR1 is LGHNA, CDR2 YNFKEQ. V lost 1 base and J lost 5, with 14 bases in between. The CDR3 spans 15 residues. DNA for the CDR3: TGTGCCAGCAGCCAAGCGGGGGAAGGTGACGAGACCCAGTACTTC. Translated, it gives CASSQAGEGDETQYF.

V usage is TRBV11-1 and J usage is TRBJ2-1; 9 bases agree with TRBD2. Germline V gene lookup returns CDR1 SGHAT and CDR2 FQDESV (reference sequence). V was pared by 2 bases and J by 7 bases, with 3 bases of the junction left unmatched. The CDR3 has 14 amino acids. The CDR3 DNA sequence: TGTGCCAGCAGCTTAAGTCTAGCGGGGAATGAGCAGTTCTTC. Protein sequence: CASSLSLAGNEQFF.